These 9 T cell receptor beta chains originate from one sample sequenced in a study of T-cell memory formation after mild COVID-19. Via MiXCR, TCRdb re-called the 5' RACE reads, giving one row per CDR3 protein. In the table there are approximately 100,000 distinct CDR3 sequences, roughly 11% of which are singletons. Sequenced material: PBMCs or a T cell subset sorted from them (not recorded which). The receptors shown here come from a man between 18 and 29 years old who had mild COVID-19 (a few samples of this study predate the infection). Cell type and time point are not known.

This clonotype was observed at least ten times. J is TRBJ1-4 and V is TRBV20-1; 8 nucleotides agree with TRBD1. Germline CDR1 reads DFQATT; CDR2 reads SNEGSKA (reference sequence). With 5 bases clipped from V and 0 bases from J, the junction kept 5 bases outside the gene matches. The CDR3 is made up of 15 amino acids. The CDR3 sequence: CSAAKTGATNEKLFF. The CDR3 coding sequence is TGCAGTGCTGCGAAGACAGGGGCAACTAATGAAAAACTGTTTTTT.

This clonotype turned up a few times. For the CDR3, the DNA is TGCAGCGTTGCTAGCACCCTGGACTATGGCTACACCTTC. Protein: CSVASTLDYGYTF. The J gene is TRBJ1-2, the V gene TRBV29-1; D gene unclear. V shed 4 bases and J shed 3 bases, with 12 bases lying between them. The CDR3 has 13 amino acids. The germline CDR1 and CDR2 sequences are SQVTM and ANQGSEA.

This clonotype was seen ten or more times. V is TRBV29-1 and J is TRBJ1-2; TRBD1 might be the D (6 bases). The V and J ends lost 7 bases and 7 bases respectively, with 16 bases between them. The CDR3 consists of 12 residues. CDR1 SQVTM and CDR2 ANQGSEA come from the germline V gene. In nucleotides, the CDR3 is TGCAGCGGCCTACAGGGCCCTAGTGGCTACACCTTC. Its protein is CSGLQGPSGYTF.

The V gene is TRBV28, the J gene TRBJ2-3; D is possibly TRBD2 (5 bases). CDR1 is MDHEN and CDR2 is SYDVKM in the germline V gene. The CDR3 is 16 residues long. The ends were cut back, 6 bases at V and 1 base at J, with 17 bases in the middle. The CDR3 region has the DNA TGTGCCAGCAGCCGTTCGAGAGGGTATCGCACAGATACGCAGTATTTT. It yields the protein CASSRSRGYRTDTQYF. Based on the CDR3 plus reference TRBV28 and TRBJ2-3, the full variable domain is DVKVTQSSRYLVKRTGEKVFLECVQDMDHENMFWYRQDPGLGLRLIYFSYDVKMKEKGDIPEGYSVSREKKERFSLILESASTNQTSMYLCASSRSRGYRTDTQYFGPGTRLTVL.

The V gene is TRBV27, the J gene TRBJ2-5; tentatively, D is TRBD1 or TRBD2 (5 bases each). V was cut by 6 bases and J by 2 bases, with 16 bases left in between. The CDR3 is 15 residues long. From germline, CDR1 is MNHEY and CDR2 SMNVEV (reference sequence). CDR3 nucleotide sequence: TGTGCCAGCAGCACGTACCGGGACGGACAAGAGACCCAGTACTTC. It codes for CASSTYRDGQETQYF.

This CDR3 is CASRGGAEAFF. CDR3 in DNA: TGTGCCAGCAGGGGAGGGGCTGAAGCTTTCTTT. The chain links TRBV6-5 to TRBJ1-1, with D possibly matching TRBD1 (5 bases). Germline CDR1 is MNHEY and CDR2 is SVGAGI. The ends were cut back, 6 bases at V and 6 bases at J, with 8 bases in the middle. The CDR3 is 11 amino acids.

This clonotype was seen more than once but under ten times. The chain has TRBV20-1 and TRBJ1-2; a possible D gene is TRBD1 (5 bases). Trimming stripped 3 bases from V and 10 bases from J, with 21 bases between. The CDR3 is 14 amino acids. Germline loops: CDR1 DFQATT, CDR2 SNEGSKA (reference sequence). The CDR3 protein is CSASMVSGSWDYTF. Here the CDR3 DNA reads TGCAGTGCTAGCATGGTTTCAGGGTCATGGGACTACACCTTC.

This clonotype was counted a few times. The chain carries TRBV5-1 and TRBJ2-1; D remains unclear. Germline lookup yields CDR1 SGHRS and CDR2 YFSETQ. CDR3 size: 13 residues. Trimming stripped 7 bases from V and 4 bases from J, with 12 bases between. The CDR3 region has the DNA TGCGCCAGCTTCCATTTGGGGTACAATGAGCAGTTCTTC. Translated: CASFHLGYNEQFF.

The rearrangement uses TRBV12-3 or TRBV12-4 and TRBJ2-1; D gene ambiguous. Trimming shortened V by 6 bases and J by 8 bases, and 8 bases separated the two germline ends. This CDR3 has 11 residues. CDR3 sequence (DNA): TGTGCCAGCAGGGGTGGTGATGAGCAGTTCTTC. Translation gives CASRGGDEQFF.